The 13 T cell receptor beta chains listed next were all sequenced from one sample in a study of T-cell memory formation after mild COVID-19. TCRdb passed the 5' RACE reads through MiXCR, listing each CDR3 protein once. The sample shows about 130,000 distinct CDR3 sequences, approximately 25% of them seen only once. What was sequenced was PBMCs or a T cell subset sorted from them (not recorded which). Receptors were obtained from an adult woman who had mild COVID-19 (a few samples of this study predate the infection). Cell type and time point are not known.

The rearrangement joins TRBV24-1 to TRBJ2-3, with D unresolved. Between the trimmed V and J ends, which lost 0 bases and 5 bases, there was a span of 5 bases. Germline-derived CDR1 and CDR2 are KGHDR and SFDVKD. The CDR3 has 13 residues. The CDR3 DNA follows: TGTGCCACCAGTGATTTGCAAGGAGATACGCAGTATTTT. This encodes CATSDLQGDTQYF.

The rearrangement joins TRBV7-3 to TRBJ2-3; D is undetermined. V was cut by 2 bases and J by 2 bases, with 8 bases left in between. The CDR3 runs 14 residues. In germline, CDR1 is SGHTA, CDR2 FQGTGA. CDR3 in amino acids: CASSLGIHTDTQYF. The CDR3 DNA is TGTGCCAGCAGCTTAGGGATCCACACAGATACGCAGTATTTT.

This clonotype was picked up a small number of times. This chain links TRBV7-3 with TRBJ1-1; 9 bases are shared with TRBD1. The CDR3 extends over 15 amino acids. Germline-derived CDR1 and CDR2 are SGHTA and FQGTGA. J lost 7 bases, V lost 5 bases, and 11 bases had no gene match. Written as DNA, the CDR3 is TGTGCCAGCAGCGCGCACCGGGACAGGGCCTTTGAAGCTTTCTTT. Amino acid sequence: CASSAHRDRAFEAFF.

This clonotype was found a few times. For the CDR3, the DNA is TGTGCCAGCAGCACGACAGGGGACACTGAAGCTTTCTTT. Protein: CASSTTGDTEAFF. V usage is TRBV7-9 and J usage is TRBJ1-1; 8 nucleotides agree with TRBD1. The CDR3 is made up of 13 amino acids. Germline V gene sequence: CDR1 SEHNR, CDR2 FQNEAQ (reference sequence). The J segment lost 3 bases and the V segment lost 5 bases, leaving 2 bases of the junction unmatched.

CDR3 DNA: TGCGCCAGCAGCTTGTCGAGGGGCCAGCACAATGAGCAGTTCTTC. Translating gives CASSLSRGQHNEQFF. The chain couples TRBV5-1 to TRBJ2-1; D might be TRBD1 or TRBD2, each matching 5 bases. Germline assignment: CDR1 SGHRS and CDR2 YFSETQ. CDR3 length equals 15 residues. V was trimmed by 1 base and J by 5 bases, leaving 13 bases between them. Together with reference TRBV5-1 and TRBJ2-1, the CDR3 gives the full variable domain: KAGVTQTPRYLIKTRGQQVTLSCSPISGHRSVSWYQQTPGQGLQFLFEYFSETQRNKGNFPGRFSGRQFSNSRSEMNVSTLELGDSALYLCASSLSRGQHNEQFFGPGTRLTVL.

There are a few counts of this clonotype. The CDR3 sequence: CASSANPGGPRERYVSNQPQHF. In DNA form, the CDR3 reads TGTGCCAGCAGCGCGAACCCGGGAGGGCCCCGCGAGCGCTATGTAAGCAATCAGCCCCAGCATTTT. The chain links TRBV3-1 to TRBJ1-5; D remains ambiguous. V was shortened by 5 bases and J by 1 base, with 33 bases between the two germline ends. The CDR3 contains 22 residues. CDR1 is LGHDT, CDR2 YNNKEL, per germline (reference sequence).

This clonotype is labeled medium-sized. The V call is TRBV3-1, the J call TRBJ2-7; 7 bases are shared with TRBD2. CDR3 length equals 14 residues. Germline V CDR1 and CDR2: LGHDT, YNNKEL (reference sequence). V lost 5 bases, J lost 2 bases, and 6 bases stayed unmatched. The CDR3 bases are TGTGCCAGCAGCTCAACTAGCGCGGCCTACGAGCAGTACTTC. The encoded protein is CASSSTSAAYEQYF.

Comment on this clonotype: This sequence may be a read error, since a much larger clone differs from it by one base. The rearrangement uses TRBV29-1 and TRBJ2-2, with 7 nucleotides matching TRBD2. Germline loops: CDR1 SQVTM, CDR2 ANQGSEA. The length of the CDR3 is 15 residues. The CDR3 loop is CRVESGGANTGELFF. The CDR3 DNA reads TGCAGAGTTGAATCGGGGGGAGCGAACACCGGGGAGCTGTTTTTT.

This clonotype came up a few times. This rearrangement joins TRBV12-3 or TRBV12-4 to TRBJ2-7; D uncertain. The CDR3 runs to 13 residues. V was shortened by 5 bases and J by 5 bases, with 13 bases between the two germline ends. DNA for the CDR3: TGTGCCAGCAGTAAAGCCAATTTCGACGAGCAGTACTTC. Residues: CASSKANFDEQYF.

This chain's CDR3 is CASSTSGTGPYEQYF. In DNA, the CDR3 is TGTGCCAGCAGTACCTCCGGGACAGGGCCCTACGAGCAGTACTTC. The rearrangement uses TRBV27 and TRBJ2-7; 9 bases are shared with TRBD1. CDR3 length: 15 residues. V trimming: 5 bases; J trimming: 2 bases; junction bases outside the gene matches: 7. Germline loops: CDR1 MNHEY, CDR2 SMNVEV (reference sequence).

The rearrangement joins TRBV13 to TRBJ1-2; D gene ambiguous. This CDR3 comprises 14 residues. Trimming took off 6 bases at V and 3 bases at J, with 14 bases between the two ends. Germline CDR1 is PRHDT and CDR2 is FYEKMQ (reference sequence). The CDR3 loop is CASRPISGDYGYTF. The CDR3 DNA sequence: TGTGCCAGCAGGCCAATTTCTGGGGACTATGGCTACACCTTC.

V is TRBV11-1 and J is TRBJ2-2; no definite D call. Deletions cut 6 bases from V and 2 bases from J, with 4 bases between. This CDR3 region has 12 residues. Germline CDR1 and CDR2: SGHAT and FQDESV (reference sequence). This chain's CDR3 is CASRENTGELFF. The CDR3 DNA is TGTGCCAGCAGGGAAAACACCGGGGAGCTGTTTTTT. Complete variable domain (other parts from reference TRBV11-1 and TRBJ2-2): EAEVAQSPRYKITEKSQAVAFWCDPISGHATLYWYRQILGQGPELLVQFQDESVVDDSQLPKDRFSAERLKGVDSTLKIQPAELGDSAMYLCASRENTGELFFGEGSRLTVL.

There are a few counts of this clonotype. The CDR3 sequence: CASSQDLAGFPPDTQYF. CDR3 nucleotides: TGTGCCAGCAGCCAAGATCTTGCGGGATTTCCCCCAGATACGCAGTATTTT. The chain uses TRBV3-1 and TRBJ2-3, with D possibly TRBD2 on 6 matching bases. The CDR3 sequence is 17 residues long. Germline V CDR1 and CDR2: LGHDT, YNNKEL (reference sequence). Trimming stripped 0 bases from V and 4 bases from J, with 17 bases between.